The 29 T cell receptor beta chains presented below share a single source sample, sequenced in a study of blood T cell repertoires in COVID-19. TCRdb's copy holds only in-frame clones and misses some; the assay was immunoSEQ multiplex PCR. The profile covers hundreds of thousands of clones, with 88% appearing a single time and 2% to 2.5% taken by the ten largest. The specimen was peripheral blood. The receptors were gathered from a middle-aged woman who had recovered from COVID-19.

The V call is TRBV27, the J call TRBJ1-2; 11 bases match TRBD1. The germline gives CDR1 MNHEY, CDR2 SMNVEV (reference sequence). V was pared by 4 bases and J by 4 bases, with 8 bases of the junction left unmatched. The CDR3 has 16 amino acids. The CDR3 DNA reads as TGTGCCAGCAGTTCCGGGACAGGGGGAAGCCGCTATGGCTACACCTTC. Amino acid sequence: CASSSGTGGSRYGYTF.

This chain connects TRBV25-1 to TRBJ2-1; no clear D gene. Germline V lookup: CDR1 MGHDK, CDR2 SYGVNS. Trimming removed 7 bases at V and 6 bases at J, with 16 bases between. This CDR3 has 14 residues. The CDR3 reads CASTLKPTLNEQFF. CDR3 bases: TGTGCCAGCACTTTGAAGCCCACTCTCAATGAGCAGTTCTTC.

The CDR3 DNA follows: TGTGCCAGCAGCGTAGCTACGGGACTAGCGAACACAGATACGCAGTATTTT. Encoded protein: CASSVATGLANTDTQYF. The chain uses TRBV9 and TRBJ2-3; 10 bases fit TRBD2. The CDR3 is 17 residues long. V lost 0 bases to trimming and J lost 2 bases; unmatched junction nucleotides: 6. Germline loops: CDR1 SGDLS, CDR2 YYNGEE.

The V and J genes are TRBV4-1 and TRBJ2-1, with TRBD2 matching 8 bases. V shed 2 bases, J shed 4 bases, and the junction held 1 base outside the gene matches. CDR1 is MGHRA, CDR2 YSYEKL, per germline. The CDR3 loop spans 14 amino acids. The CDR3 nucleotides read TGCGCCAGCAGCCAAACGGGAGGGTACAATGAGCAGTTCTTC. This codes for CASSQTGGYNEQFF.

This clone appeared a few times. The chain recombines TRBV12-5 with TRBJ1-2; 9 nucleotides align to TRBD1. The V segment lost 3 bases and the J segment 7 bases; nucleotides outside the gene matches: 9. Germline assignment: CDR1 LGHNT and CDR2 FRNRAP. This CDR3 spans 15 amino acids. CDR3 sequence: CASGFEGQGLSGYTF. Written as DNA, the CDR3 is TGTGCTAGTGGTTTTGAGGGACAGGGCCTTAGTGGCTACACCTTC.

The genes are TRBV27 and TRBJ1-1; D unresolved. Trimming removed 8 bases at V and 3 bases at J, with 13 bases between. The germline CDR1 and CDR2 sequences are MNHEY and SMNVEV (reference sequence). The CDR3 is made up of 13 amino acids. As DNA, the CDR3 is TGTGCCAGCTCCACCTTTCGGGACACTGAAGCTTTCTTT. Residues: CASSTFRDTEAFF.

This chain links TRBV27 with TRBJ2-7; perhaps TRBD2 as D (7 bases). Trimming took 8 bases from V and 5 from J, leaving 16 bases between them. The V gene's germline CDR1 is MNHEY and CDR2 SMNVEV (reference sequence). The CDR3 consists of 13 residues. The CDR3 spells CASRGAGWNEQYF. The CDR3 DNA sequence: TGTGCCAGCCGGGGGGCGGGCTGGAACGAGCAGTACTTC.

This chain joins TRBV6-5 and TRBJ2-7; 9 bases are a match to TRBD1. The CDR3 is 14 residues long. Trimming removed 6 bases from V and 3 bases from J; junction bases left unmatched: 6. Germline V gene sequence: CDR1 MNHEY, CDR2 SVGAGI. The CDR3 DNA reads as TGTGCCAGCAGACAGGGACAGGGAAACTACGAGCAGTACTTC. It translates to CASRQGQGNYEQYF.

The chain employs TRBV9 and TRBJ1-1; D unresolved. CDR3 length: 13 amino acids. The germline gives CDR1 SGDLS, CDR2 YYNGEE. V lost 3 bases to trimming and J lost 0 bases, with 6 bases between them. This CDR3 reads CASSATVNTEAFF. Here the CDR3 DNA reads TGTGCCAGCAGCGCAACAGTGAACACTGAAGCTTTCTTT.

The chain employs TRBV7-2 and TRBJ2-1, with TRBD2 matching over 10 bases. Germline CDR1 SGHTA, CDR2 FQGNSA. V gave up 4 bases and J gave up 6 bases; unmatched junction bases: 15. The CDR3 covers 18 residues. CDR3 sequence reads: CASSSPSGGMSGRNEQFF. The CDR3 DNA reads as TGTGCCAGCAGCTCCCCTAGCGGGGGTATGTCAGGTCGCAATGAGCAGTTCTTC.

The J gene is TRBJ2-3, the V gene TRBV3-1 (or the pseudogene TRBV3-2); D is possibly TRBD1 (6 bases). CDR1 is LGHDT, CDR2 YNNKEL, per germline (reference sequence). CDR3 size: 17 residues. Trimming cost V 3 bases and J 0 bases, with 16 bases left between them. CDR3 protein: CASSHRVGAVSTDTQYF. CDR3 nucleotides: TGTGCCAGCAGCCATAGGGTGGGGGCCGTCAGCACAGATACGCAGTATTTT.

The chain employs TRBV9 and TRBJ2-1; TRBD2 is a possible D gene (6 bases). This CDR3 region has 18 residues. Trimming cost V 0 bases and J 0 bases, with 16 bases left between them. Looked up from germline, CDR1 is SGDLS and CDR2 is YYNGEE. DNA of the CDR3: TGTGCCAGCAGCGTAGGAGGCGGGACCTCTTCCTCCTACAATGAGCAGTTCTTC. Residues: CASSVGGGTSSSYNEQFF. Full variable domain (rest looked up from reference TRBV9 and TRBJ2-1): DSGVTQTPKHLITATGQRVTLRCSPRSGDLSVYWYQQSLDQGLQFLIQYYNGEERAKGNILERFSAQQFPDLHSELNLSSLELGDSALYFCASSVGGGTSSSYNEQFFGPGTRLTVL.

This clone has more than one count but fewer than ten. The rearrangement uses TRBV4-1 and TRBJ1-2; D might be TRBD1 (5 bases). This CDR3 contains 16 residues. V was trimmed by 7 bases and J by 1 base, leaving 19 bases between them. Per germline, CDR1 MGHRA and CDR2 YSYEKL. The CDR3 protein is CASTITPTGDNYGYTF. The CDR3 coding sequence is TGCGCCAGCACCATAACACCTACAGGAGATAACTATGGCTACACCTTC.

CDR3 residues: CAISESGGGETQYF. The CDR3 nucleotides are TGTGCCATCAGTGAGTCTGGGGGGGGAGAGACCCAGTACTTC. The rearrangement links TRBV10-3 to TRBJ2-5, with 7 positions matching TRBD2. With V trimmed by 0 bases and J by 4 bases, 2 bases remained unmatched. There are 14 residues in the CDR3. Germline V gene sequence: CDR1 ENHRY, CDR2 SYGVKD.

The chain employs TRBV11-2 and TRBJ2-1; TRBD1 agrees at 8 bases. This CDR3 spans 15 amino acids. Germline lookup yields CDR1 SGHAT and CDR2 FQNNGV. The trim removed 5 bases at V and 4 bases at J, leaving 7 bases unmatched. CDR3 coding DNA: TGTGCCAGCAGCCCCGGGACAGGAACGTACAATGAGCAGTTCTTC. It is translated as CASSPGTGTYNEQFF.

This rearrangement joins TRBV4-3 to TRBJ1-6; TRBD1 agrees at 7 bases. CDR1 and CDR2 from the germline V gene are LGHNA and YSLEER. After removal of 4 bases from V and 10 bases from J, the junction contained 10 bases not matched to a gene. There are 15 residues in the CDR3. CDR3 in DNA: TGCGCCAGCAGCCCCCGACAGGGTCTTTACTCACCCCTCCACTTT. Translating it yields CASSPRQGLYSPLHF.

CDR3 coding DNA: TGCGCCAGCAGCTTGTTTATCCGCACCAGGGACTCGAACACTGAAGCTTTCTTT. This translates into CASSLFIRTRDSNTEAFF. The rearrangement uses TRBV5-1 and TRBJ1-1, with D possibly TRBD1 on 5 matching bases. Germline values: CDR1 SGHRS, CDR2 YFSETQ. This CDR3 comprises 18 residues. The germline V and J ends were trimmed by 1 base and 1 base, with 20 bases remaining between them.

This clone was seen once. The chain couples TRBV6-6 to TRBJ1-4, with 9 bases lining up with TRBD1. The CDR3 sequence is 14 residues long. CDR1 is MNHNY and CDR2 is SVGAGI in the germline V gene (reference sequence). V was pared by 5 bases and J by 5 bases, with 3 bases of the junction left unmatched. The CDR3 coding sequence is TGTGCCAGCAGTGACGGACAGGGGAATGAAAAACTGTTTTTT. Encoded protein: CASSDGQGNEKLFF.

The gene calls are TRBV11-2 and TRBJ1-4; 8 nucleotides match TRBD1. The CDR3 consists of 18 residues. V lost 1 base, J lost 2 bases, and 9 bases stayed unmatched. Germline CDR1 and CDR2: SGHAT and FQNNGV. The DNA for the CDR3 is TGTGCCAGCAGCTTAGTAACCGGGACAGGCCAGACTAATGAAAAACTGTTTTTT. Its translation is CASSLVTGTGQTNEKLFF.

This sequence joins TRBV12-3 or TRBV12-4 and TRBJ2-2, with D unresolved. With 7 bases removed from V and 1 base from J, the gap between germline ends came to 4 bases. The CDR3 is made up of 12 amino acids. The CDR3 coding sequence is TGTGCCAGCAATCAGAACACCGGGGAGCTGTTTTTT. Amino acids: CASNQNTGELFF.

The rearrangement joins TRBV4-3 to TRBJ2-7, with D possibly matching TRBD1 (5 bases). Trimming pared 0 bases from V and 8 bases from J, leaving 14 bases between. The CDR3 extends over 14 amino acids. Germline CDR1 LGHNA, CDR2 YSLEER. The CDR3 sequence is CASSQDPPQGKQYF. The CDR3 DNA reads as TGCGCCAGCAGCCAAGATCCTCCCCAGGGTAAGCAGTACTTC.

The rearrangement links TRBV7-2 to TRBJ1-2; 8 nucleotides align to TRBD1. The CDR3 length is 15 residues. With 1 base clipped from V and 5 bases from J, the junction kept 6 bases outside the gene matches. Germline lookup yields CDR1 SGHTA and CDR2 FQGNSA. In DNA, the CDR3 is TGTGCCAGCAGCTTAGGGGGACAGGTCAATTATGGCTACACCTTC. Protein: CASSLGGQVNYGYTF.

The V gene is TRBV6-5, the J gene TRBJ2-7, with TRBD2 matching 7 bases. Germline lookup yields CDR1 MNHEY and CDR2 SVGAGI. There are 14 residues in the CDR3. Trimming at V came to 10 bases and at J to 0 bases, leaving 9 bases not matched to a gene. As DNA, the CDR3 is TGTGCCACCGAAGCGGGAACGGGCTCCTACGAGCAGTACTTC. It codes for CATEAGTGSYEQYF.

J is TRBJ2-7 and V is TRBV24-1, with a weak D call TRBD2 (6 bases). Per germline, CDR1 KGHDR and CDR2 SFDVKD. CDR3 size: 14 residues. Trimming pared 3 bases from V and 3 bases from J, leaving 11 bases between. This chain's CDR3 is CATSDGRNSYEQYF. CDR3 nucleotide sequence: TGTGCCACCAGTGATGGGAGGAATAGCTACGAGCAGTACTTC.

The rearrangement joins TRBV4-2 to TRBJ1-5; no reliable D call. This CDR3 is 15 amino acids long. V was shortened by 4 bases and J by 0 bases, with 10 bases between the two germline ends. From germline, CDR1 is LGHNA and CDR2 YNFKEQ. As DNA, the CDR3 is TGTGCCAGCAGCCGACACAGTGATAGCAATCAGCCCCAGCATTTT. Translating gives CASSRHSDSNQPQHF.

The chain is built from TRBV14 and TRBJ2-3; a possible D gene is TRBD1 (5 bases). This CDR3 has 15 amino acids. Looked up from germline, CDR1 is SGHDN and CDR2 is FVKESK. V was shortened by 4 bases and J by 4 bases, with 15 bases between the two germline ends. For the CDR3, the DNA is TGTGCCAGCAGCCCCCGGCCAGGGTCCGCAGATACGCAGTATTTT. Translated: CASSPRPGSADTQYF.

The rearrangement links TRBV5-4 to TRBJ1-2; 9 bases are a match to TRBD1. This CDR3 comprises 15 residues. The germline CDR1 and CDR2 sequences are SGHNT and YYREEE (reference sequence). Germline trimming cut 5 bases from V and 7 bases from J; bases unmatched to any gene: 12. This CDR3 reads CASSTGQGYDGGYTF. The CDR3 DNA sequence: TGTGCCAGCAGTACGGGACAGGGTTACGACGGTGGCTACACCTTC. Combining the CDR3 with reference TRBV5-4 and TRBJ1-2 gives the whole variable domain ETGVTQSPTHLIKTRGQQVTLRCSSQSGHNTVSWYQQALGQGPQFIFQYYREEENGRGNFPPRFSGLQFPNYSSELNVNALELDDSALYLCASSTGQGYDGGYTFGSGTRLTVV.

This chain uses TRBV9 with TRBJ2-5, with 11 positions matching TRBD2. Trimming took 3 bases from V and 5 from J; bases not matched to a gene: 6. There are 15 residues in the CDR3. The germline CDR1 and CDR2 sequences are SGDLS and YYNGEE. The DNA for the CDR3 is TGTGCCAGCAGCGCAATCTCTAGCGGGAGGGAGACCCAGTACTTC. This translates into CASSAISSGRETQYF.

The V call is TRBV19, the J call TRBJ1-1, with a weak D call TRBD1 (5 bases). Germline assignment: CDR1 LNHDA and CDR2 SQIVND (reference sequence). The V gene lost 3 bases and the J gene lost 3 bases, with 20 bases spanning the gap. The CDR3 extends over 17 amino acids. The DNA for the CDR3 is TGTGCCAGTAGTATGTTGTTCTCCGGGGGAGGGGACACTGAAGCTTTCTTT. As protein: CASSMLFSGGGDTEAFF.